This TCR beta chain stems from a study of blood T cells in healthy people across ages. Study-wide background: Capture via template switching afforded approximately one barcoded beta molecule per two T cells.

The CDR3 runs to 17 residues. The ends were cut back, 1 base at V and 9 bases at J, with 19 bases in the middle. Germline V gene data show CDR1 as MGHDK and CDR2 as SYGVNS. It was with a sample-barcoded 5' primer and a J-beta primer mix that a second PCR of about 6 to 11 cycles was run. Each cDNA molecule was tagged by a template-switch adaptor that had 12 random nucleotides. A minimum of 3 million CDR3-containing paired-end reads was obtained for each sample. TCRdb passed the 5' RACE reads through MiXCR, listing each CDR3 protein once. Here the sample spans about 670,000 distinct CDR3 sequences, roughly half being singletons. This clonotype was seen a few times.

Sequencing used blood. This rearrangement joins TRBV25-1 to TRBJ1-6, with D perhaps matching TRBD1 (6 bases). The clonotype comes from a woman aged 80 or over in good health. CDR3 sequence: CASSESPHSGEGSPLHF. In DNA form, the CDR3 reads TGTGCCAGCAGTGAATCCCCCCATTCAGGGGAAGGTTCACCCCTCCACTTT.